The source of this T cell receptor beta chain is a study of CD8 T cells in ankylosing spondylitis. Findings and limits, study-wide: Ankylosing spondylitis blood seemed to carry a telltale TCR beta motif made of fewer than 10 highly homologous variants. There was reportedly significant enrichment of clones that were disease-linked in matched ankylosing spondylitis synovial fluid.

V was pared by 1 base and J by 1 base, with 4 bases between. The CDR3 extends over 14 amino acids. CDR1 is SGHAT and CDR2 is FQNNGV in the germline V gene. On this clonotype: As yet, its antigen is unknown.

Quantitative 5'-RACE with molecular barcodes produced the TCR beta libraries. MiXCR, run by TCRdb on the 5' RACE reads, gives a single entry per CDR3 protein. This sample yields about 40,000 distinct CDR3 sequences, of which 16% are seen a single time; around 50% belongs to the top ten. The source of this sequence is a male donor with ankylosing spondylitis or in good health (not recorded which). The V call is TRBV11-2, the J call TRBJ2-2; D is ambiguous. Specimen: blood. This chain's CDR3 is CASSLAQNTGELFF. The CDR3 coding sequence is TGTGCCAGCAGCTTAGCCCAGAACACCGGGGAGCTGTTTTTT.